These 10 T cell receptor beta chains share one sample of origin, sequenced in a study of cytomegalovirus exposure and HLA in healthy donors. Researchers ran the PCR with 60 Vbeta and 13 Jbeta primers. The method was immunoSEQ multiplex PCR; TCRdb's version includes in-frame clones alone and lacks a portion of them. There are about 140,000 clones in the sample; roughly 76% occur only once, and 13% to 15% lies in the top ten. Sequences were obtained from PBMCs. Receptor source: a human donor in good health.

The chain carries TRBV27 and TRBJ2-3; D is unresolved. The germline V gene encodes CDR1 MNHEY and CDR2 SMNVEV (reference sequence). The CDR3 is 14 amino acids. The ends were cut back, 8 bases at V and 4 bases at J, with 16 bases in the middle. The CDR3 spells CASGLRPAADTQYF. CDR3 DNA: TGTGCCAGCGGCTTGAGGCCTGCTGCAGATACGCAGTATTTT.

The chain uses TRBV7-6 and TRBJ2-1, with D possibly matching TRBD1 (6 bases). From germline, CDR1 is SGHVS and CDR2 FNYEAQ. This CDR3 contains 15 residues. V dropped 2 bases and J dropped 7 bases, with 15 bases sitting between them. The CDR3 nucleotides read TGTGCCAGCAGCTTAACACAGGGTTTTCAGAATGAGCAGTTCTTC. This codes for CASSLTQGFQNEQFF.

The gene calls are TRBV5-4 and TRBJ2-1; TRBD2 matches 12 bases. J lost 4 bases, V lost 3 bases, and 5 bases had no gene match. The CDR3 has 16 residues. Germline V gene data show CDR1 as SGHNT and CDR2 as YYREEE (reference sequence). CDR3 nucleotide sequence: TGTGCCAGCAGCTCGGCAACTAGCGGGGGGTACAATGAGCAGTTCTTC. This sequence encodes CASSSATSGGYNEQFF.

The rearrangement joins TRBV4-2 to TRBJ2-7; 10 bases map to TRBD2. J was trimmed by 4 bases and V by 4 bases; bases with no gene match: 10. The CDR3 extends over 16 amino acids. Germline lookup yields CDR1 LGHNA and CDR2 YNFKEQ. The chain's CDR3 is CASSPEGLAERYEQYF. The CDR3 region has the DNA TGTGCCAGCAGCCCTGAAGGACTAGCGGAAAGATACGAGCAGTACTTC.

J is TRBJ2-3 and V is TRBV6-5, with D maybe TRBD1 (5 bases). The CDR3 length is 15 residues. CDR1 is MNHEY, CDR2 SVGAGI, per germline. V was trimmed by 2 bases and J by 5 bases, leaving 14 bases between them. CDR3 coding DNA: TGTGCCAGCAGTTACGCAGGGCCAACGCGAGATACGCAGTATTTT. Its protein is CASSYAGPTRDTQYF.

This clone was seen more than once but under ten times. This CDR3 reads CASSWTGGGGANVLTF. The CDR3 bases are TGCGCCAGCAGCTGGACAGGGGGCGGTGGGGCCAACGTCCTGACTTTC. The chain is built from TRBV5-1 and TRBJ2-6, with 11 bases lining up with TRBD1. Germline CDR1 is SGHRS and CDR2 is YFSETQ. There are 16 residues in the CDR3. Trimming at V came to 3 bases and at J to 3 bases, leaving 2 bases not matched to a gene. The whole variable domain, filled in from reference TRBV5-1 and TRBJ2-6, reads KAGVTQTPRYLIKTRGQQVTLSCSPISGHRSVSWYQQTPGQGLQFLFEYFSETQRNKGNFPGRFSGRQFSNSRSEMNVSTLELGDSALYLCASSWTGGGGANVLTFGAGSRLTVL.

Comment on this clone: Distinct nucleotide sequences in the sample also encode this CDR3. The chain links TRBV7-2 to TRBJ1-5; D uncertain. Germline CDR1 reads SGHTA; CDR2 reads FQGNSA. V dropped 5 bases and J dropped 6 bases, with 8 bases sitting between them. The CDR3 has 12 amino acids. The CDR3 spells CASSLGSQPQHF. For the CDR3, the DNA is TGTGCCAGCAGCCTAGGGAGTCAGCCCCAGCATTTT. The complete variable domain, with remaining parts taken from reference TRBV7-2 and TRBJ1-5, reads GAGVSQSPSNKVTEKGKDVELRCDPISGHTALYWYRQSLGQGLEFLIYFQGNSAPDKSGLPSDRFSAERTGGSVSTLTIQRTQQEDSAVYLCASSLGSQPQHFGDGTRLSIL.

This clone was detected a few times. The chain couples TRBV5-1 to TRBJ1-1; a weak D match, TRBD1 (6 bases). The V end was cut by 3 bases, the J end by 3 bases, with 21 bases between. Germline-derived CDR1 and CDR2 are SGHRS and YFSETQ. The CDR3 spans 17 residues. The CDR3 nucleotides read TGCGCCAGCAGCTCCCTCGGTCCAGGGGAGAGGGACACTGAAGCTTTCTTT. This sequence encodes CASSSLGPGERDTEAFF.

CDR3 residues: CASSPTGTGGTEAFF. CDR3 sequence (DNA): TGTGCCAGCAGCCCTACCGGGACAGGGGGGACTGAAGCTTTCTTT. The V gene is TRBV7-8, the J gene TRBJ1-1; 11 bases match TRBD1. The CDR3 extends over 15 amino acids. After removal of 5 bases from V and 5 bases from J, the junction contained 7 bases not matched to a gene. Germline values: CDR1 SGHVS, CDR2 FQNEAQ.

This clone was detected only a few times. The CDR3 DNA follows: TGTGCCGAGGGCTATGGCTACACCTTC. This translates into CAEGYGYTF. The chain carries TRBV30 and TRBJ1-2, with unresolved D. The ends were cut back, 8 bases at V and 4 bases at J, with 5 bases in the middle. CDR3 length: 9 residues. The germline V gene has CDR1 GTSNPN and CDR2 SVGIG (reference sequence).